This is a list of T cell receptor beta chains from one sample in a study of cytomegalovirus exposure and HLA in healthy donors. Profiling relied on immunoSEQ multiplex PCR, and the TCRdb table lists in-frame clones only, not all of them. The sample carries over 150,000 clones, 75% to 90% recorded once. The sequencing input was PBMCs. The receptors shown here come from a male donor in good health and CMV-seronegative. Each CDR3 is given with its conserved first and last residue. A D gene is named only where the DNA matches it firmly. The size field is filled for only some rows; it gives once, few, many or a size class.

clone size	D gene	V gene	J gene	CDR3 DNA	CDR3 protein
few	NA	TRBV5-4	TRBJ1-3	TGTGCCAGCAAGCCCTCCGGGGATGGAAACACCATATATTTT	CASKPSGDGNTIYF
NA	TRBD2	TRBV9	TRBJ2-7	TGTGCCAGCAGCGTAGCGGGGGGGATCCTCGGGGAGCAGTACTTC	CASSVAGGILGEQYF
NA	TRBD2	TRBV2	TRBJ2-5	TGTGCCAGCACCGCCGGGGGCGGGGGGGCTGAGACCCAGTACTTC	CASTAGGGGAETQYF
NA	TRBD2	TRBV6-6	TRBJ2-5	TGTGCCAGCAGTTACGGCGTCCAGCGGGGTAGTGAGACCCAGTACTTC	CASSYGVQRGSETQYF
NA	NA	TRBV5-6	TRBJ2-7	TGTGCCAGCAGCTCCCAGACGGGATACTACGAGCAGTACTTC	CASSSQTGYYEQYF
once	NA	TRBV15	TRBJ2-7	TGTGCCACCAGCAGAGATACGGGGTACGAGCAGTACTTC	CATSRDTGYEQYF
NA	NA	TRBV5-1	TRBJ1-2	TGCGCCAGCAGCTTGGTGGGCCCAGGAACTAACTATGGCTACACCTTC	CASSLVGPGTNYGYTF
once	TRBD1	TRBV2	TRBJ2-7	TGTGCCAGCAGTGATGCGGGACAGGGGATCTCCTACGAGCAGTACTTC	CASSDAGQGISYEQYF
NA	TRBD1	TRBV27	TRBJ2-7	TGTGCCAGCAGTCGCAGAAGCGGGACAGGGGACTACGAGCAGTACTTC	CASSRRSGTGDYEQYF
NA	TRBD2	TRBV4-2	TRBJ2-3	TGTGCCAGCAGCCAAGATAGCGGGGAGATACCCGCTGGAGATACGCAGTATTTT	CASSQDSGEIPAGDTQYF
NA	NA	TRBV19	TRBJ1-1	TGTGCCAGTAGTATAAGAACTCAGGGAAAAACTGAAGCTTTCTTT	CASSIRTQGKTEAFF
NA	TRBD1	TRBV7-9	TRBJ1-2	TGTGCCAGCAGCGTAACAGGGGAGCGTCGTCATAACTATGGCTACACCTTC	CASSVTGERRHNYGYTF
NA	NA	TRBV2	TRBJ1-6	TGTGCCAGCAGAGACGGGGGAAATTCACCCCTCCACTTT	CASRDGGNSPLHF
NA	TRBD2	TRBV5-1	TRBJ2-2	TGCGCCAGCAGCTTGGTCGGTGGACTAGCGGGGGGATCGGTAACCGGGGAGCTGTTTTTT	CASSLVGGLAGGSVTGELFF
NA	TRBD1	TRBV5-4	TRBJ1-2	TGTGCCAGCAGCTTGCCCGACAGGGACTATGGCTACACCTTC	CASSLPDRDYGYTF
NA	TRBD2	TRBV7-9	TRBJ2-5	TGTGCCAGCAGCTTAGTAGGCAGCCCGGGAGGGACCCAGTACTTC	CASSLVGSPGGTQYF
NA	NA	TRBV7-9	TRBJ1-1	TGTGCCAGCAGCTTAGACAGTTACAACACTGAAGCTTTCTTT	CASSLDSYNTEAFF
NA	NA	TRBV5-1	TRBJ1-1	TGCGCCAGCAGCTGGGGGGACACTGAAGCTTTCTTT	CASSWGDTEAFF
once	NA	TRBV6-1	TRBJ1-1	TGTGCCAGCACCCTGACAATAACTGAAGCTTTCTTT	CASTLTITEAFF
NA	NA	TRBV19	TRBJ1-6	TGTGCCAGTAGTCGCGCCCGCAGGGGCGAAATGGGGAATTCACCCCTCCACTTT	CASSRARRGEMGNSPLHF
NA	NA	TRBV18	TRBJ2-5	TGTGCCAGCTCACCATCTACAGGGACGAGGGAGACCCAGTACTTC	CASSPSTGTRETQYF
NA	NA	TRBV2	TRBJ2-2	TGTGCCAGCAGCGAAACCGGACAGAACACCGGGGAGCTGTTTTTT	CASSETGQNTGELFF
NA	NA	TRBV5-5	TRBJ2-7	TGTGCCAGCACATCGATGATCCAGGGGAGCGAGCAGTACTTC	CASTSMIQGSEQYF
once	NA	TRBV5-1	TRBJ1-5	TGCGCCAGCAGCTTAGGGGAACCCAATCAGCCCCAGCATTTT	CASSLGEPNQPQHF
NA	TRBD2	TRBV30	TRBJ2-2	TGTGCCTGGAGCGGGGGACTAGCGGGGGTCATTGCGGCCGGGGAGCTGTTTTTT	CAWSGGLAGVIAAGELFF
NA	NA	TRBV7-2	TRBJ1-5	TGTGCCAGCAGCTTAGGGGCAGGGGAAAGTCAGCCCCAGCATTTT	CASSLGAGESQPQHF
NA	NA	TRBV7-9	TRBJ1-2	TGTGCCAGCAGCCCGACAGCGCCTTATGGCTACACCTTC	CASSPTAPYGYTF
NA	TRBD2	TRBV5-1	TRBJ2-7	TGCGCCAGCAGCTTGGGAGAGCGGGGGGCTCACGAGCAGTACTTC	CASSLGERGAHEQYF
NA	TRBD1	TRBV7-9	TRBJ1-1	TGTGCCAGCAGCCCACGGGACAGATCGAACACTGAAGCTTTCTTT	CASSPRDRSNTEAFF
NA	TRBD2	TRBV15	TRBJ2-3	TGTGCCACCAGCAGAGGAGCCGGGGCGGGGGGCACAGATACGCAGTATTTT	CATSRGAGAGGTDTQYF
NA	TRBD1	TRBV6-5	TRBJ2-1	TGTGCCAGCAGCCGCCCCGGGACAGGGTACAATGAGCAGTTCTTC	CASSRPGTGYNEQFF